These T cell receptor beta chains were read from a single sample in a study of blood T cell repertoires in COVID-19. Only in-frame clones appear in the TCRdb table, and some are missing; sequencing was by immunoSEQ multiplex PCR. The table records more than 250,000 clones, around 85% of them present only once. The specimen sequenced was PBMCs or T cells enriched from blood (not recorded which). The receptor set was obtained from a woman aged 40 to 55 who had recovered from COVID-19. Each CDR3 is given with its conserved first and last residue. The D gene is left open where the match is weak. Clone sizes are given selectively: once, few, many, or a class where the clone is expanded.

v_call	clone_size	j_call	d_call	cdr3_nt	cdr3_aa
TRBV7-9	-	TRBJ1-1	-	TGTGCCAGCAGCCCGACACCGAACACTGAAGCTTTCTTT	CASSPTPNTEAFF
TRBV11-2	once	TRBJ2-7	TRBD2	TGTGCCAGCAGCTTACAGGTTTCGGCGGGAGTGGGCTACGAGCAGTACTTC	CASSLQVSAGVGYEQYF
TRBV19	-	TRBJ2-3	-	TGTGCCAGTAGCCGAACCGACACGGGCACAGATACGCAGTATTTT	CASSRTDTGTDTQYF
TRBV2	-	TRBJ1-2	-	TGTGCCAGCACAGACAACTTAGGATACGGCTACACCTTC	CASTDNLGYGYTF
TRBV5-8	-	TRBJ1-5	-	TGTGCCAGCAGCTTGGGGCAAAATAGCAATCAGCCCCAGCATTTT	CASSLGQNSNQPQHF
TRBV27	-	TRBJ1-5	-	TGTGCCAGCAGTTTATATCGGGGAGGTAATCAGCCCCAGCATTTT	CASSLYRGGNQPQHF
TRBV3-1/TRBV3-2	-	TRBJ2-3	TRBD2	TGTGCCAGCAGCCAAGAAGAGGGCATTAACGGCCACAATAGCGGGGGTATCACAGATACGCAGTATTTT	CASSQEEGINGHNSGGITDTQYF
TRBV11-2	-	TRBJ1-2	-	TGTGCCAGCAGCTTAGTAGCAGCTTATGGCTACACCTTC	CASSLVAAYGYTF
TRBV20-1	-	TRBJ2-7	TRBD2	TGCAGTGCTAGTCCTGGGACTAGCTTCTCCTACGAGCAGTACTTC	CSASPGTSFSYEQYF
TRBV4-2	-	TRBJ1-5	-	TGTGCCAGCAGCTATTACAGAGGGAGGGAGGGAGGAACCCAGCATTTT	CASSYYRGREGGTQHF
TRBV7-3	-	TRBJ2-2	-	TGTGCCAGCAGCCCAGATTCCGGGGAGCTGTTTTTT	CASSPDSGELFF
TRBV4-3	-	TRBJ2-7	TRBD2	TGCGCCAGCAGCCAAGATCGGGGGACTAGCCCCTACGAGCAGTACTTC	CASSQDRGTSPYEQYF
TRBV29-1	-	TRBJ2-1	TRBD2	TGCAGCGCCAGCCTAGCGGTAATCTACAATGAGCAGTTCTTC	CSASLAVIYNEQFF
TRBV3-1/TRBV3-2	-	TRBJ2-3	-	TGTGCCAGCAGCCAAGCTAGCACAGATACGCAGTATTTT	CASSQASTDTQYF
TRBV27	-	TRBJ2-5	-	TGTGCCAGCAGTTTTGGCCGGACCCAGTACTTC	CASSFGRTQYF
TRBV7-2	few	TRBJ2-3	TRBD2	TGTGCCAGCAGCTTAGGGACTGGGAGGGCAGATACGCAGTATTTT	CASSLGTGRADTQYF
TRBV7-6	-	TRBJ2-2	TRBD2	TGTGCCAGCAGCTCCCTGGGACTAGCGCACGACACGAACACCGGGGAGCTGTTTTTT	CASSSLGLAHDTNTGELFF
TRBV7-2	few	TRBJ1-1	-	TGTGCCAGCAGCTTAGGGGCAGCGAACACTGAAGCTTTCTTT	CASSLGAANTEAFF
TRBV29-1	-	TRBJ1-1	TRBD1	TGCAGCCTTGTGCCGGGACAGGGATTAACAAGTGAAGCTTTCTTT	CSLVPGQGLTSEAFF
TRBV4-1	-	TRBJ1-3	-	TGCGCCAGCAGCCAAATGAGCTCTGGAAACACCATATATTTT	CASSQMSSGNTIYF
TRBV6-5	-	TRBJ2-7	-	TGTGCCAGCAGTTACCTTAGCACGGGGGAGCAGTACTTC	CASSYLSTGEQYF
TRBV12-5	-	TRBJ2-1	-	TGTGCTAGTGGTTTTTACAGGTCCAATGAGCAGTTCTTC	CASGFYRSNEQFF
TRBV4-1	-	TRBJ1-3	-	TGCGCCAGCAGCCAAGACAGGGCAGGTGGAAACACCATATATTTT	CASSQDRAGGNTIYF
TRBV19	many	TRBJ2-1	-	TGTGCCAGTAGGATAGCGGGACAGGGTGAGCAGTTCTTC	CASRIAGQGEQFF
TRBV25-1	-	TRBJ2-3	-	TGTGCCAGCAGTGGGGTAATGGGGAGACAGGCCACAGATACGCAGTATTTT	CASSGVMGRQATDTQYF
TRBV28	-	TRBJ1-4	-	TGTGCCAGCAGCTCTTCAACTAATGAAAAACTGTTTTTT	CASSSSTNEKLFF
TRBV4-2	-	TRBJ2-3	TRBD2	TGTGCCAGCAGCCAAGATAGGCTAGCGGAGTCCACAGATACGCAGTATTTT	CASSQDRLAESTDTQYF
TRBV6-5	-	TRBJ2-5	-	TGTGCCAGCAGTTTGACAGCCAATCGGGAGACCCAGTACTTC	CASSLTANRETQYF
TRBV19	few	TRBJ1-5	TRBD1	TGTGCCAGTAGCCTGGGACAGCCTTTTTACGGCAATCAGCCCCAGCATTTT	CASSLGQPFYGNQPQHF
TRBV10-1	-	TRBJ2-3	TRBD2	TGCGCCAGTTCTAGCGGGAGTACTGGAGATACGCAGTATTTT	CASSSGSTGDTQYF
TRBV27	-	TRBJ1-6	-	TGTGCCAGCAGTTTATCTGGCGGGACCTATAATTCACCCCTCCACTTT	CASSLSGGTYNSPLHF
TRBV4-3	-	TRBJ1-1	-	TGCGCCAGCAGCCAAGATCTGTATCAGGTTACAGCTTTCTTT	CASSQDLYQVTAFF
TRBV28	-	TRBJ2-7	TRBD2	TGTGCCAGCAGTCCGAGCGGGACTAGCGGGACCTACGAGCAGTACTTC	CASSPSGTSGTYEQYF
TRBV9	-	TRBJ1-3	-	TGTGCCAGCAGCGTATTGGGGGCTGCAGGAAACACCATATATTTT	CASSVLGAAGNTIYF